The text below deals with one T cell receptor (beta chain). Trimming cost V 5 bases and J 0 bases, with 11 bases left between them. CDR1 and CDR2 from the germline V gene are SGHNT and YENEEA. This CDR3 has 15 amino acids. These data belong to a study of blood T cell repertoires in COVID-19. Turning to the study itself: The United States, Italy and Spain were the sources of the acute and convalescent COVID-19 samples. T cells, B-cell-depleted T cells, or PBMCs supplied cDNA or gDNA.

Authors' analysis steps: Estimated nucleated cell counts came from reference gene primer amplification. The protocol was immunoSEQ multiplex PCR, while the TCRdb copy is restricted to in-frame clones and leaves out a portion. V, J and clone size derive from that table, while D and trimming were established from the DNA sequence. Of a few hundred thousand clones listed, around three quarters are singletons. V and J are TRBV11-3 and TRBJ1-3; perhaps TRBD1 as D (5 bases). Sequenced input: peripheral blood. The TCR sequence derives from a woman aged 65 to 85 with acute or convalescent COVID-19. The CDR3 is CASSLGHPSGNTIYF. DNA of the CDR3: TGTGCCAGCAGCCTTGGACACCCCTCTGGAAACACCATATATTTT.